The rows below give T cell receptor beta chains drawn from one sample of a study of CD8 T cells in ankylosing spondylitis. TCRdb ran MiXCR on the 5' RACE reads and lists one entry per CDR3 protein. The table records around 540,000 distinct CDR3 sequences, over 9.5% of them present only once. The source material was blood, either unsorted or a sorted T cell fraction (not recorded which). The source is a male donor with ankylosing spondylitis. The CDR3 runs from the conserved cysteine through the conserved F or W. D genes are given only for firm matches. Clone size, where shown, is once, few, many, or a class for clones that have expanded.

>TRBV20-1|NA|TRBJ2-1|many
TGCAGTGCTAGAGATCAGGCTAAAACCTCCTACAATGAGCAGTTCTTC
CSARDQAKTSYNEQFF
>TRBV24-1|TRBD1|TRBJ1-1|many
TGTGCCACCAGTACAGGGGGCCCTGAGAACACTGAAGCTTTCTTT
CATSTGGPENTEAFF
>TRBV10-2|NA|TRBJ1-6|few
TGCGCCAGCAGTGAGTCAAGTTCGTACTCACCCCTCCACTTT
CASSESSSYSPLHF
>TRBV11-2|TRBD1|TRBJ2-3|few
TGTGCCAGCAGCTTGCCCTGGGACAGGCGAACGGGCACAGATACGCAGTATTTT
CASSLPWDRRTGTDTQYF
>TRBV5-1|NA|TRBJ2-1|few
TGCGCCAGCAGCTTGGCTACCGGAGACAATGAGCAGTTCTTC
CASSLATGDNEQFF
>TRBV18|TRBD1|TRBJ2-7|few
TGTGCCAGCTCACCCGGGCGGACAGGGGCCAACGAGCAGTACTTC
CASSPGRTGANEQYF
>TRBV5-1|TRBD2|TRBJ2-5|few
TGCGCCAGCAGCTTACCTGGACTAGCGGCTCTTGAGACCCAGTACTTC
CASSLPGLAALETQYF
>TRBV6-1|TRBD1|TRBJ2-4|few
TGTGCCAGCAGTCCTGGACAGGAAAAAAACATTCAGTACTTC
CASSPGQEKNIQYF
>TRBV20-1|NA|TRBJ1-1|NA
TGCAGTGCCGAGATCGGGACAATTAACACTGAAGCTTTCTTT
CSAEIGTINTEAFF
>TRBV7-9|NA|TRBJ1-1|NA
TGTGCCAGCAGCGACGGGACGAAATACACTGAAGCTTTCTTT
CASSDGTKYTEAFF
>TRBV2|NA|TRBJ2-3|few
TGTGCCAGCAGTTTTTCTTACAGGGTTGGCACAGATACGCAGTATTTT
CASSFSYRVGTDTQYF
>TRBV7-9|NA|TRBJ1-4|few
TGTGCCAGCAGCTCCCTTTATGGTGGGGGTGAAAAACTGTTTTTT
CASSSLYGGGEKLFF
>TRBV5-4|NA|TRBJ2-1|NA
TGTGCCAGCAGCTTGGCCTCGGCTAGCCGAAACAATGAGCAGTTCTTC
CASSLASASRNNEQFF
>TRBV12-3/TRBV12-4|NA|TRBJ2-5|NA
TGTGCCAGCACCTCGATCCGTGGACAGGAGGGAGAGACCCAGTACTTC
CASTSIRGQEGETQYF
>TRBV20-1|TRBD2|TRBJ2-1|NA
TGCAGTGCTAGGCTACTAGCGGCCTCCTACAATGAGCAGTTCTTC
CSARLLAASYNEQFF
>TRBV20-1|NA|TRBJ2-1|NA
TGCAGTGCTAGAGATCTCTGGGAGGCAGGGGTGAATAATGAGCAGTTCTTC
CSARDLWEAGVNNEQFF
>TRBV7-2|NA|TRBJ1-2|few
TGTGCCAGCAGCGCCGGGGGATATGGCTACACCTTC
CASSAGGYGYTF
>TRBV27|NA|TRBJ2-1|NA
TGTGCCAGCAGTTTCTTCCCCGGCCCCTACAATGAGCAGTTCTTC
CASSFFPGPYNEQFF
>TRBV11-2|TRBD2|TRBJ2-5|NA
TGTGCCAGCAGCTTTCCCCTGACTAGCGGGATTCAAGAGACCCAGTACTTC
CASSFPLTSGIQETQYF
>TRBV18|NA|TRBJ2-5|NA
TGTGCCAGCTCGAGAGACAACACAAACGGGGCCCAGTACTTC
CASSRDNTNGAQYF
>TRBV20-1|TRBD2|TRBJ2-1|NA
TGCAGATTACTAGCGGGAAGTGACAATGAGCAGTTCTTC
CRLLAGSDNEQFF
>TRBV21-1|NA|TRBJ1-2|NA
TGTGCCAGCAGCCGCACCGGGACAGGGGGCCACACCCTCTATGGCTACACCTTC
CASSRTGTGGHTLYGYTF
>TRBV5-1|NA|TRBJ2-7|many
TGCGCCAGCAGCCGGGACGGTTCCTACGAGCAGTACTTC
CASSRDGSYEQYF
>TRBV4-2|NA|TRBJ2-7|few
TGTGCCAGCAGCCAAACTAGCTACGAGCAGTACTTC
CASSQTSYEQYF
>TRBV2|TRBD1|TRBJ2-5|NA
TGTGCCAGCGGGGACAGGGGTTTAAGAGAGACCCAGTACTTC
CASGDRGLRETQYF
>TRBV29-1|TRBD1|TRBJ1-1|few
TGCAGCGTCGGACAGGTCCTCCTGGGTGAAGCTTTCTTT
CSVGQVLLGEAFF
>TRBV13|NA|TRBJ2-2|few
TGTGCCAGCCGCTCCCGGGACGGTCCTTCCTCCGGGATTTCCACCGCGAACACCGGGGAGCTGTTTTTT
CASRSRDGPSSGISTANTGELFF
>TRBV4-1|NA|TRBJ1-3|NA
TGCGCCAGCAGCCAAGATCCACGGACCGTATTAAACACCATATATTTT
CASSQDPRTVLNTIYF
>TRBV3-1|NA|TRBJ2-1|NA
TGTGCCAGCAGCCAAGATGGGAGGAGCTCCTACAATGAGCAGTTCTTC
CASSQDGRSSYNEQFF
>TRBV12-3/TRBV12-4|TRBD2|TRBJ2-7|few
TGTGCCAGCAGCCTCGGGACTAGCGGGTCTACGCAGCAGTACTTC
CASSLGTSGSTQQYF
>TRBV30|TRBD2|TRBJ2-3|few
TGTGCCTGGACTCCACTAGCGGGAGGAGATACGCAGTATTTT
CAWTPLAGGDTQYF
>TRBV7-2|NA|TRBJ1-5|NA
TGTGCCAGCAGCTTAGCCACAGCATGGGATCAGCCCCAGCATTTT
CASSLATAWDQPQHF
>TRBV29-1|NA|TRBJ2-2|many
TGCAGCGTTAGGCTAGCGTCTGGGCCGTCGAACACCGGGGAGCTGTTTTTT
CSVRLASGPSNTGELFF
>TRBV7-2|TRBD2|TRBJ2-5|few
TGTGCCAGCAGCTCTAGCGGGGGGCCCCAAGAGACCCAGTACTTC
CASSSSGGPQETQYF
>TRBV20-1|TRBD1|TRBJ2-6|few
TGCAGTGCTAGAGGTGTCAGGGGGCCTGGGGCCAACGTCCTGACTTTC
CSARGVRGPGANVLTF
>TRBV6-1|TRBD2|TRBJ2-3|NA
TGTGCCAGCAGCTCGGGCCGGCTAGCGGGAGGGCCTGGCATAGATACGCAGTATTTT
CASSSGRLAGGPGIDTQYF
>TRBV12-3/TRBV12-4|TRBD2|TRBJ2-1|few
TGTGCCAGCAGACCCGGGACTAGCGGGAGGGCCGGTGAGCAGTTCTTC
CASRPGTSGRAGEQFF
>TRBV7-2|TRBD2|TRBJ2-5|NA
TGTGCCAGCAGCTTAGCCGGTAGCGGGGAGACCCAGTACTTC
CASSLAGSGETQYF
>TRBV7-9|NA|TRBJ2-5|NA
TGTGCCAGCAGCTTGAGGGTGAGGGGAAAGGAGACCCAGTACTTC
CASSLRVRGKETQYF
>TRBV20-1|NA|TRBJ1-2|NA
TGCAGTGCTTCTGGAGGCACGGGAGGCTACACCTTC
CSASGGTGGYTF
>TRBV10-1|NA|TRBJ2-3|few
TGCGCCACCAGCAGCCGGAGCACAGATACGCAGTATTTT
CATSSRSTDTQYF
>TRBV24-1|TRBD1|TRBJ1-2|few
TGTGCCACCAGTGATTGGGGGACAGGCCTTTACACCTTC
CATSDWGTGLYTF
>TRBV24-1|TRBD2|TRBJ2-3|few
TGTGCCACCAGTGTCCAGGGACTAGCGGGAGTCCCCACAGATACGCAGTATTTT
CATSVQGLAGVPTDTQYF
>TRBV10-3|NA|TRBJ1-2|NA
TGTGCCATCAGTGGGACAGAAGGCTACACCTTC
CAISGTEGYTF
>TRBV27|TRBD1|TRBJ1-1|NA
TGTGCCAGCAGTTTCTACCTTCAGACAGGGTGGCCCACTGAAGCTTTCTTT
CASSFYLQTGWPTEAFF
>TRBV7-2|NA|TRBJ2-1|NA
TGTGCCAGCAGCTCACAAGGCGGCGTGCAGTTCTTC
CASSSQGGVQFF